Following are 14 T cell receptor beta chains from one sample sequenced in a study of human T cells and chemical hapten exposure. Time point given: patch test 2, 6 weeks after DPC sensitization. Treatment: therapeutic diphenylcyclopropenone sensitization with weekly scalp DPC. One entry per CDR3 protein, called by TCRdb with MiXCR from the RACE reads. The table shows roughly 140,000 distinct CDR3 sequences, with 10% to 15% occurring only once. The material was whole blood, obtained in connection with sensitization to the hapten diphenylcyclopropenone (DPC). The receptors stem from a woman aged 45-59 years with alopecia areata. Some clones in this sample may be carry-over from other donors' samples.

This clonotype was seen at least ten times. The chain has TRBV18 and TRBJ1-2; TRBD1 might be the D (5 bases). CDR3 length equals 15 residues. V gave up 4 bases and J gave up 4 bases, with 16 bases separating them. Germline-derived CDR1 and CDR2 are KGHSH and LQKENI. CDR3 in DNA: TGTGCCAGCTCACTCCAAGGGACGGGGATCTATGGCTACACCTTC. Translation: CASSLQGTGIYGYTF.

This clonotype has only a few counts. The chain combines TRBV6-1 with TRBJ2-3, with unresolved D. V was pared by 4 bases and J by 4 bases, with 15 bases between. CDR1 and CDR2 from the germline V gene are MNHNS and SASEGT. This CDR3 comprises 15 residues. This CDR3 is CASSAGWLRPDTQYF. The CDR3 DNA sequence: TGTGCCAGCAGTGCGGGCTGGCTCCGCCCAGATACGCAGTATTTT.

In this sample, this clonotype turned up many times. The gene calls are TRBV29-1 and TRBJ2-1; 9 bases line up with TRBD2. Germline V CDR1 and CDR2: SQVTM, ANQGSEA. The CDR3 is 15 residues long. Trimming removed 5 bases from V and 5 bases from J; junction bases left unmatched: 10. The DNA of the CDR3 is TGCAGCGTTTTCTCGGGCGGGAGGGGAAACAATGAGCAGTTCTTC. Protein sequence: CSVFSGGRGNNEQFF.

The V gene is TRBV30, the J gene TRBJ1-2, with a tentative D call TRBD1 (6 bases). V was trimmed by 1 base and J by 10 bases, leaving 13 bases between them. Germline CDR1 is GTSNPN and CDR2 is SVGIG (reference sequence). The CDR3 consists of 12 residues. Here the CDR3 reads CAWSAGTPHYTF. The CDR3 coding sequence is TGTGCCTGGAGTGCCGGGACACCTCACTACACCTTC.

This clonotype was observed at least ten times. V gene TRBV5-1 combines with J gene TRBJ2-1, with TRBD2 identical over 10 bases. CDR3 length: 15 residues. The ends lost 0 bases at V and 7 bases at J; junction bases unmatched: 4. CDR1 and CDR2 from the germline V gene are SGHRS and YFSETQ. The CDR3 sequence: CASSLELAGLNEQFF. In nucleotides, the CDR3 is TGCGCCAGCAGCTTGGAACTAGCGGGATTGAATGAGCAGTTCTTC.

This chain uses TRBV3-1 with TRBJ2-4; 7 nucleotides line up with TRBD2. Germline-derived CDR1 and CDR2 are LGHDT and YNNKEL (reference sequence). CDR3 length: 18 residues. The V segment lost 5 bases and the J segment 0 bases; nucleotides outside the gene matches: 13. CDR3 DNA: TGTGCCAGCAGCTCGAGACAAAGCGGGGCTCTAGCCAAAAACATTCAGTACTTC. This sequence encodes CASSSRQSGALAKNIQYF.

CDR3 in DNA: TGTGCCAGCAGCCCCGGGGGGGCTCGGGAAAAACTGTTTTTT. It encodes CASSPGGAREKLFF. This rearrangement joins TRBV9 to TRBJ1-4, with D maybe TRBD1 (6 bases). This CDR3 has 14 residues. Germline V gene data show CDR1 as SGDLS and CDR2 as YYNGEE. Trimming removed 4 bases from V and 8 bases from J, with 15 bases in between.

The rearrangement uses TRBV5-5 and TRBJ1-5; no firm D call. CDR1 and CDR2 (germline): SGHKS, YYEKEE (reference sequence). The CDR3 has 16 amino acids. Trimming removed 4 bases at V and 9 bases at J, with 23 bases between. Here the CDR3 reads CASSRAGVDPGRPQHF. In DNA form, the CDR3 reads TGTGCCAGCAGCCGTGCTGGGGTGGACCCCGGCCGGCCCCAGCATTTT.

This clonotype was counted many times. The chain links TRBV12-3 or TRBV12-4 to TRBJ1-1; D is possibly TRBD1 (5 bases). The CDR3 is made up of 15 amino acids. V gave up 1 base and J gave up 4 bases, with 13 bases separating them. The chain's CDR3 is CASSLGTKWGTEAFF. In DNA, the CDR3 is TGTGCCAGCAGTTTAGGGACAAAATGGGGCACTGAAGCTTTCTTT.

This clonotype was seen a few times. DNA of the CDR3: TGTGCCAGCAGCTTCCGGGGAACTAGCACAGATACGCAGTATTTT. It specifies CASSFRGTSTDTQYF. The rearrangement joins TRBV7-8 to TRBJ2-3, with D tentatively TRBD2 (5 bases). Germline CDR1 SGHVS, CDR2 FQNEAQ. The CDR3 loop spans 15 amino acids. The V end was cut by 3 bases, the J end by 0 bases, with 10 bases between.

The CDR3 DNA reads TGTGCCAGCCGACTAGCGGGAGGTAAAGATACGCAGTATTTT. Translated, it gives CASRLAGGKDTQYF. The rearrangement uses TRBV6-2 or TRBV6-3 and TRBJ2-3, with 13 nucleotides matching TRBD2. Per germline, CDR1 MNHEY and CDR2 SVGEGT. Trimming at V came to 8 bases and at J to 5 bases, leaving 4 bases not matched to a gene. This CDR3 spans 14 amino acids.

The CDR3 DNA reads as TGCGCCACCCGGGGACTAGCGTTTGGCCAAAGTACGCAGTATTTT. This gives the protein CATRGLAFGQSTQYF. This chain uses TRBV4-1 with TRBJ2-3; 10 bases map to TRBD2. CDR3 length equals 15 residues. V lost 10 bases to trimming and J lost 8 bases; unmatched junction nucleotides: 15. The germline gives CDR1 MGHRA, CDR2 YSYEKL.

The gene calls are TRBV7-3 and TRBJ2-2; unclear D gene. Germline V lookup: CDR1 SGHTA, CDR2 FQGTGA. Trimming took 2 bases from V and 0 from J, leaving 10 bases between them. This CDR3 region has 16 residues. CDR3 DNA sequence: TGTGCCAGCAGCTTACTCAGCTTCACGAACACCGGGGAGCTGTTTTTT. Protein sequence: CASSLLSFTNTGELFF.

DNA for the CDR3: TGCAGTGCTTCGGACAGGCGGGACGATTCACCCCTCCACTTT. This codes for CSASDRRDDSPLHF. V gene TRBV20-1 combines with J gene TRBJ1-6; 7 bases fit TRBD1. J lost 8 bases, V lost 5 bases, and 9 bases had no gene match. Per germline, CDR1 DFQATT and CDR2 SNEGSKA (reference sequence). The CDR3 has 14 residues.